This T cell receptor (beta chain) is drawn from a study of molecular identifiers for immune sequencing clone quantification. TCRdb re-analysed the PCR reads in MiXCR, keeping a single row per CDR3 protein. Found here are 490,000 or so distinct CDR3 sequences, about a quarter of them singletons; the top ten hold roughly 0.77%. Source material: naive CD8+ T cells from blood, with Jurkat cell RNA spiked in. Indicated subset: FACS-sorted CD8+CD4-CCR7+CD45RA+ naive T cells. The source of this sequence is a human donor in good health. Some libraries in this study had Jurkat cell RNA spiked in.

The CDR3 reads CASSSIGPFYNEQFF. CDR3 coding DNA: TGTGCCAGCAGCTCTATAGGGCCTTTCTACAATGAGCAGTTCTTC. The V call is TRBV11-2, the J call TRBJ2-1; no clear D. Trimming left V 4 bases short and J 3 bases short, with 13 bases between. CDR1 and CDR2 (germline): SGHAT, FQNNGV. This CDR3 is 15 amino acids long.